The TCR beta chain under discussion was sequenced for a study of Graves' ophthalmopathy and Graves' hyperthyroidism. Whole-study results and caveats: A majority of expanded thyroid clonotypes exceeding 0.001 frequency were likewise present in blood. The model flagged ophthalmopathy progression at roughly 64% sensitivity and 72% to 80% specificity.

Orbital computed tomography, thyroid ultrasound, TRAb, serum thyroxine and clinical symptoms formed the basis of diagnosis. The CDR3 has 12 residues. Trimming removed 5 bases at V and 10 bases at J, with 9 bases between. Looked up from germline, CDR1 is PRHDT and CDR2 is FYEKMQ (reference sequence). Using RNA transcripts, the TCR beta CDR3 regions were amplified. Second-round multiplex PCR came after first-round RT-PCR with HTBI primers. TCRdb processed the multiplex PCR reads anew with MiXCR; each CDR3 protein has one entry. The data show approximately 330,000 distinct CDR3 sequences, with 15% to 20% seen just once and approximately 13% held by the top ten. This clonotype was seen many times. Its antigen is not identified.

Sample: peripheral blood. The chain links TRBV13 to TRBJ1-6, with D hard to call. This receptor was identified in an adult man with Graves' ophthalmopathy. The CDR3 DNA follows: TGTGCCAGCAGCCGCCAACAATCACCCCTCCACTTT. The encoded protein is CASSRQQSPLHF.